A selection of T cell receptor beta chains follows, all from one sample in a study of blood T cell repertoires in COVID-19. TCRdb keeps only in-frame clones here, not all; method: immunoSEQ multiplex PCR. The table includes about 96,000 clones, 80% to 90% detected once. The sequenced sample consisted of peripheral blood. The receptors originated from a human donor with COVID-19, enrolled during active disease. The donor label of this sample is uncertain. The CDR3 runs from the conserved cysteine through the conserved F or W. A D gene is named only where the DNA matches it firmly. Rows may omit the clone size; those that give it use once, few, many or a size class.

>.|.|TRBV5-1|TRBJ2-7
CASSLEEGLGEQYF
TGCGCCAGCAGCTTGGAGGAGGGGTTAGGCGAGCAGTACTTC
>.|TRBD2|TRBV6-5|TRBJ2-4
CASRILAGGMYF
TGTGCCAGCAGGATCCTAGCGGGGGGAATGTACTTC
>.|.|TRBV6-1|TRBJ1-6
CASSEALPAAYNSPLHF
TGTGCCAGCAGTGAAGCGCTCCCCGCAGCCTATAATTCACCCCTCCACTTT
>few|TRBD1|TRBV12-5|TRBJ1-2
CASGTGVSNYGYTF
TGTGCTAGTGGGACAGGGGTCTCTAACTATGGCTACACCTTC
>.|TRBD1|TRBV5-1|TRBJ1-2
CASSLDQGASGYTF
TGCGCCAGCAGCTTAGACCAGGGGGCCTCTGGCTACACCTTC
>once|TRBD1|TRBV5-6|TRBJ2-7
CASSPPRGTGADYEQYF
TGTGCCAGCAGCCCTCCGAGGGGGACAGGGGCCGACTACGAGCAGTACTTC
>once|.|TRBV7-3|TRBJ2-1
CASSLDTDNEQFF
TGTGCCAGCAGTCTCGACACTGACAATGAGCAGTTCTTC
>.|TRBD2|TRBV6-1|TRBJ2-5
CASSEWGGETQYF
TGTGCCAGCAGTGAATGGGGGGGAGAGACCCAGTACTTC
>.|.|TRBV6-5|TRBJ1-1
CASSYGPGPENTEAFF
TGTGCCAGCAGTTACGGTCCAGGGCCTGAGAACACTGAAGCTTTCTTT
>.|TRBD1|TRBV5-1|TRBJ1-1
CASSLALSTGVNTEAFF
TGCGCCAGCAGCTTGGCCCTTTCGACAGGGGTGAACACTGAAGCTTTCTTT
>.|.|TRBV28|TRBJ1-4
CASRNHRENNEKLFF
TGTGCCAGCAGAAACCACAGGGAGAATAATGAAAAACTGTTTTTT
>.|TRBD2|TRBV18|TRBJ2-5
CASSRSGTTQETQYF
TGTGCCAGCTCACGGTCGGGGACTACCCAAGAGACCCAGTACTTC
>.|.|TRBV19|TRBJ1-1
CASSLYLDSSAEAFF
TGTGCCAGTAGTCTGTACCTGGACAGTAGCGCTGAAGCTTTCTTT
>.|TRBD1|TRBV14|TRBJ1-2
CASSQGDRVGYGYTF
TGTGCCAGCAGCCAAGGGGACAGGGTAGGCTATGGCTACACCTTC
>.|.|TRBV5-1|TRBJ1-1
CASSPGSGGPSTEAFF
TGCGCCAGCAGCCCCGGGTCCGGGGGGCCTAGCACTGAAGCTTTCTTT
>.|.|TRBV18|TRBJ2-1
CASSPLDRSRDNEQFF
TGTGCCAGCTCACCCCTCGACAGGAGTAGGGACAATGAGCAGTTCTTC
>.|.|TRBV7-9|TRBJ1-2
CASSLAVTGGYTF
TGTGCCAGCAGCTTAGCGGTAACAGGCGGCTACACCTTC
>.|TRBD1|TRBV11-3|TRBJ2-7
CASSFRDRFYEQYF
TGTGCCAGCAGCTTCCGGGACAGGTTTTACGAGCAGTACTTC
>.|TRBD1|TRBV29-1|TRBJ1-2
CSVFTGDYGYTF
TGCAGCGTCTTCACAGGGGACTATGGCTACACCTTC
>.|TRBD1|TRBV29-1|TRBJ1-2
CSCRDSSNYGYTF
TGCAGCTGCCGGGACAGCAGTAACTATGGCTACACCTTC
>.|TRBD2|TRBV11-2|TRBJ2-1
CASSTGFKREGYSYNEQFF
TGTGCCAGCAGCACCGGCTTCAAGCGGGAAGGTTACTCCTACAATGAGCAGTTCTTC
>once|TRBD1|TRBV5-4|TRBJ1-2
CASSLPPGQGNYGYTF
TGTGCCAGCAGCTTGCCTCCGGGACAGGGAAACTATGGCTACACCTTC
>.|.|TRBV5-1|TRBJ1-4
CASSSTGSHEKLFF
TGCGCCAGCAGCTCCACAGGGTCACATGAAAAACTGTTTTTT
>.|TRBD1|TRBV11-2|TRBJ1-2
CASSLVGQGTYGYTF
TGTGCCAGCAGCTTAGTTGGACAGGGAACCTATGGCTACACCTTC
>.|TRBD1|TRBV9|TRBJ2-5
CASSVAGGGRQETQYF
TGTGCCAGCAGCGTAGCAGGGGGCGGTAGGCAAGAGACCCAGTACTTC
>.|TRBD2|TRBV29-1|TRBJ2-5
CSVVPVGGRTQETQYF
TGCAGCGTTGTCCCCGTGGGCGGGAGGACGCAAGAGACCCAGTACTTC
>.|.|TRBV9|TRBJ1-2
CASSLFNTGSYGYTF
TGTGCCAGCAGCCTATTCAACACGGGTAGCTATGGCTACACCTTC
>.|.|TRBV1|TRBJ2-1
CTSSQPTTSGRAIDYNEQFF
TGCACCAGCAGCCAACCAACGACTAGCGGGAGGGCCATCGACTACAATGAGCAGTTCTTC
>.|TRBD2|TRBV18|TRBJ2-4
CASSATAGVLAKNIQYF
TGTGCCAGCTCTGCAACCGCGGGGGTCCTTGCCAAAAACATTCAGTACTTC
>once|TRBD1|TRBV18|TRBJ1-2
CASSPDRDPTFYGYTF
TGTGCCAGCTCACCAGACAGGGACCCAACCTTCTATGGCTACACCTTC
>.|TRBD2|TRBV6-6|TRBJ2-3
CASSYTWTSGADTQYF
TGTGCCAGCAGTTACACGTGGACTAGCGGCGCAGATACGCAGTATTTT
>.|TRBD1|TRBV19|TRBJ2-2
CASTTGGGNTGELFF
TGTGCCAGTACTACAGGGGGAGGGAACACCGGGGAGCTGTTTTTT
>.|.|TRBV13|TRBJ1-1
CASSLRWTEAFF
TGTGCCAGCAGCTTACGGTGGACTGAAGCTTTCTTT
>.|TRBD1|TRBV10-3|TRBJ1-1
CAITAGTGPPEDAFF
TGTGCCATCACCGCCGGGACAGGGCCCCCTGAGGACGCTTTCTTT
>once|.|TRBV12-3/TRBV12-4|TRBJ2-1
CASSSSEQFF
TGTGCCAGCAGTTCCAGTGAGCAGTTCTTC
>.|.|TRBV1|TRBJ2-2
CTSSPGSGGSITGELFF
TGCACCAGCAGCCCTGGGTCGGGCGGGAGTATAACCGGGGAGCTGTTTTTT
>.|.|TRBV4-1|TRBJ2-7
CASSQVQDYEQYF
TGCGCCAGCAGCCAAGTTCAGGACTACGAGCAGTACTTC
>.|.|TRBV2|TRBJ1-2
CASTSNGQHYGYTF
TGTGCCAGCACCTCTAACGGACAGCACTATGGCTACACCTTC
>.|.|TRBV28|TRBJ1-5
CASTSAGDLNQPQHF
TGTGCCAGCACGAGCGCGGGGGATTTAAATCAGCCCCAGCATTTT
>.|.|TRBV6-5|TRBJ1-3
CASSYMTGRSGNTIYF
TGTGCCAGCAGTTATATGACAGGAAGGTCTGGAAACACCATATATTTT
>.|TRBD1|TRBV10-3|TRBJ2-2
CASRDRENTGELFF
TGTGCCAGCCGGGACAGGGAAAACACCGGGGAGCTGTTTTTT
>.|.|TRBV27|TRBJ1-2
CASGHGGSISYGYTF
TGTGCCAGCGGGCACGGGGGATCGATTTCCTATGGCTACACCTTC
>.|.|TRBV4-1|TRBJ2-5
CASSDTGRRQETQYF
TGCGCCAGCAGCGACACAGGACGGAGACAAGAGACCCAGTACTTC
>.|.|TRBV6-4|TRBJ1-6
CASSDSTASPLHF
TGTGCCAGCAGTGACAGTACAGCATCACCCCTCCACTTT
>.|.|TRBV7-2|TRBJ1-1
CASNLGGLTEAFF
TGTGCCAGCAACTTGGGGGGGCTGACTGAAGCTTTCTTT
>.|.|TRBV6-6|TRBJ2-7
CASSYSHSNYEQYF
TGTGCCAGCAGTTACTCCCACTCCAACTACGAGCAGTACTTC
>.|TRBD1|TRBV7-3|TRBJ2-7
CASSLTGPGEQYF
TGTGCCAGCAGCTTGACAGGGCCGGGGGAGCAGTACTTC
>.|.|TRBV19|TRBJ2-6
CASSPLWSSGANVLTF
TGTGCCAGTAGTCCCCTCTGGAGCTCTGGGGCCAACGTCCTGACTTTC
>.|.|TRBV3-1/TRBV3-2|TRBJ1-1
CASSSTGANTEAFF
TGTGCCAGCAGCTCAACTGGGGCGAACACTGAAGCTTTCTTT
>.|.|TRBV7-2|TRBJ2-7
CASRPGGGREQYF
TGTGCCAGCCGCCCTGGGGGGGGGCGGGAGCAGTACTTC
>.|TRBD2|TRBV19|TRBJ2-1
CASSIGTSIVNEQFF
TGTGCCAGTAGTATCGGGACTAGCATTGTGAATGAGCAGTTCTTC
>.|TRBD2|TRBV5-1|TRBJ2-7
CASSLGPGSGGIIYEQYF
TGCGCCAGCAGCTTGGGCCCCGGGAGCGGGGGGATAATATACGAGCAGTACTTC
>.|.|TRBV5-1|TRBJ2-1
CASSLDSNNEQFF
TGCGCCAGCAGCTTGGATTCTAACAATGAGCAGTTCTTC